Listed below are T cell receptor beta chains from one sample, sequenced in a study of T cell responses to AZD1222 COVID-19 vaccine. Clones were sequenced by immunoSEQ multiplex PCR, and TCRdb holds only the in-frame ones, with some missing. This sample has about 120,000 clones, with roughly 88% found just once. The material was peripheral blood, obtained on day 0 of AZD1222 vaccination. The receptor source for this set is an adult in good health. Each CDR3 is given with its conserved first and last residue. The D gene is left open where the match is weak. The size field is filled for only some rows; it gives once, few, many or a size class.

CASSGSSEAEQFF,TGTGCCAGCAGCGGGTCTAGCGAGGCTGAGCAGTTCTTC,NA,TRBJ2-1,TRBV2,13,NA
CASSSQGGGNQPQHF,TGTGCCAGCAGCTCTCAGGGGGGGGGCAATCAGCCCCAGCATTTT,NA,TRBJ1-5,TRBV7-2,15,TRBD1
CASSLPDREVDGYTF,TGTGCCAGCAGTTTACCCGACAGGGAAGTTGATGGCTACACCTTC,NA,TRBJ1-2,TRBV28,15,TRBD1
CASSGTGFGTEAFF,TGTGCCAGCAGCGGGACAGGGTTCGGCACTGAAGCTTTCTTT,NA,TRBJ1-1,TRBV5-6,14,TRBD1
CASSLEWEQFF,TGTGCCAGCAGCTTGGAGTGGGAGCAGTTCTTC,NA,TRBJ2-1,TRBV5-6,11,NA
CATSEATGVYGYTF,TGTGCCACCAGTGAGGCGACAGGGGTCTATGGCTACACCTTC,NA,TRBJ1-2,TRBV24-1,14,TRBD1
CASSSPMGGPGANVLTF,TGTGCCAGCAGCTCCCCTATGGGGGGCCCTGGGGCCAACGTCCTGACTTTC,once,TRBJ2-6,TRBV11-2,17,NA
CASSSDRYEQYF,TGCGCCAGCAGCTCCGACAGATACGAGCAGTACTTC,NA,TRBJ2-7,TRBV5-1,12,NA
CASSSGQLFGAFF,TGTGCCAGCAGTTCGGGACAGCTTTTTGGAGCTTTCTTT,NA,TRBJ1-1,TRBV12-3/TRBV12-4,13,TRBD1
CASSTDGENSPLHF,TGTGCCAGCAGCACCGACGGGGAGAATTCACCCCTCCACTTT,NA,TRBJ1-6,TRBV7-9,14,NA
CASSPGQNFYGYTF,TGTGCCAGCAGTCCAGGACAGAACTTCTATGGCTACACCTTC,NA,TRBJ1-2,TRBV28,14,NA
CASSLSAYGYTF,TGTGCCAGCAGTCTATCAGCATATGGCTACACCTTC,NA,TRBJ1-2,TRBV25-1,12,NA
CASSSLTSSEQYF,TGTGCCAGCAGCTCCCTAACTTCAAGCGAGCAGTACTTC,NA,TRBJ2-7,TRBV11-3,13,NA
CASSMGDAEISYEQYF,TGCGCCAGCAGCATGGGGGATGCAGAGATCTCCTACGAGCAGTACTTC,NA,TRBJ2-7,TRBV4-1,16,NA
CASRPDTPSYEQYF,TGTGCCAGCAGACCGGACACTCCCTCCTACGAGCAGTACTTC,NA,TRBJ2-7,TRBV6-5,14,NA
CSASAPQGINEKLFF,TGCAGTGCTAGTGCCCCACAGGGCATTAATGAAAAACTGTTTTTT,NA,TRBJ1-4,TRBV20-1,15,NA
CASSLTGQKLDYTF,TGTGCCAGCAGCTTGACGGGACAAAAGCTCGACTACACCTTC,NA,TRBJ1-2,TRBV7-6,14,NA
CAWSVGTSFEQYF,TGTGCCTGGAGTGTGGGGACTAGCTTCGAGCAGTACTTC,NA,TRBJ2-7,TRBV30,13,TRBD2
CASSADRGDNQPQHF,TGTGCCAGCAGCGCCGACAGGGGCGACAATCAGCCCCAGCATTTT,NA,TRBJ1-5,TRBV9,15,TRBD1
CASKRAGEAFF,TGTGCCAGCAAACGAGCGGGAGAAGCTTTCTTT,few,TRBJ1-1,TRBV2,11,NA